This T cell receptor beta chain was identified in a study of cytomegalovirus exposure and HLA in healthy donors. Broader study findings: One variant, a missense change in DCLRE1C, was linked in a later analysis to TCR beta V- and J-gene trimming. Cytomegalovirus-associated TCR beta chains were listed, numbering 150 to 200. There were some V segments, including TRBV6-2 and TRBV6-3, excluded as indistinguishable. TCR beta sequences reportedly predicted the HLA-A and HLA-B alleles of most subjects accurately.

On this clone itself: Its antigen is as yet unknown.

The CDR3 sequence is 15 residues long. CDR1 and CDR2 (germline): SGHTA, FQGNSA. Trimming took off 5 bases at V and 5 bases at J, with 16 bases between the two ends. The PCR ran on 60 Vbeta and 13 Jbeta primers. TCRdb's copy holds only in-frame clones and misses some; the assay was immunoSEQ multiplex PCR. The top ten hold 3% to 3.5% of the sample, which has approximately 160,000 clones, just under 80% seen once. V and J are TRBV7-2 and TRBJ1-5; a weak D match, TRBD1 (5 bases). Sequencing used PBMCs. The TCR originated in a woman between 50 and 59 years old in good health and CMV-seropositive. The DNA of the CDR3 is TGTGCCAGCAGCCGATTCGGGGGGATGTATCAGCCCCAGCATTTT. Protein sequence: CASSRFGGMYQPQHF.